This T cell receptor (beta chain) was observed in a study of blood T cell repertoires in COVID-19. Turning to the study itself: Sites in the United States, Italy and Spain provided acute and convalescent COVID-19 samples. PBMCs, B-cell-depleted T cells, or T cells provided the cDNA or gDNA that made up the material.

This clone has just one count. The germline gives CDR1 SGHAT, CDR2 FQNNGV. The CDR3 is 12 residues long. With 4 bases removed from V and 4 bases from J, the gap between germline ends came to 7 bases. Original handling: Quantification of nucleated cells was approximated via reference gene primer amplification. Assay used: immunoSEQ multiplex PCR; TCRdb lists only in-frame clones, some missing. V and J calls and clone size come straight from that table; D and trimming were deduced from the DNA. The table has more than 250,000 clones, about nine tenths seen once. Patients from Seattle were sampled longitudinally, starting during active infection.

Specimen: peripheral blood. The TCR originated in a woman aged 25 to 39 with COVID-19, enrolled during active disease. This chain uses TRBV11-2 with TRBJ1-1; D ambiguous. The CDR3 nucleotides are TGTGCCAGCAGCTCGGGAGGCACTGAAGCTTTCTTT. Translating gives CASSSGGTEAFF.